These 8 T cell receptor beta chains came from one sample sequenced in a study of T cell changes during pregnancy in multiple sclerosis (dated by TCRdb to the late 2010s). Libraries were made using the immunoSEQ multiplex PCR assay. TCRdb mirrors the immuneACCESS table, restricted to in-frame sequences. Some clones are absent from its copies; in checked studies, under half trace to an unresolved V gene, and the reason for the others is unknown. The sample includes about 46,000 clones, with 92% observed a single time. Of the sample, around 0.37% is held by the ten largest clones. Sequenced material: CD4+ T cells from peripheral blood mononuclear cells, taken after pregnancy. The receptor set was obtained from a female donor with multiple sclerosis, enrolled in a pregnancy study.

The genes are TRBV7-9 and TRBJ1-1, with D possibly TRBD1 on 5 matching bases. The CDR3 covers 13 residues. V was trimmed by 6 bases and J by 3 bases, leaving 11 bases between them. The germline gives CDR1 SEHNR, CDR2 FQNEAQ (reference sequence). Written as DNA, the CDR3 is TGTGCCAGCAGATTCAGGGACTACACTGAAGCTTTCTTT. Residues: CASRFRDYTEAFF.

CDR3 DNA: TGCAGTGCTCAGTGGCTCACTGAAGCTTTCTTT. Its protein product is CSAQWLTEAFF. The V and J genes are TRBV20-1 and TRBJ1-1; D remains ambiguous. Germline assignment: CDR1 DFQATT and CDR2 SNEGSKA (reference sequence). This CDR3 spans 11 amino acids. V lost 5 bases to trimming and J lost 4 bases, with 8 bases between them.

This chain connects TRBV10-2 to TRBJ2-3; D uncertain. The CDR3 sequence is 13 residues long. V was cut by 2 bases and J by 8 bases, with 11 bases left in between. Germline V lookup: CDR1 WSHSY, CDR2 SAAADI. CDR3 DNA: TGCGCCAGCAGTGAGACAGTCGTTTCTACGCAGTATTTT. Translated, it gives CASSETVVSTQYF.

The chain carries TRBV28 and TRBJ1-1, with 7 bases that match TRBD1. V lost 6 bases to trimming and J lost 0 bases; unmatched junction nucleotides: 7. Germline V gene lookup returns CDR1 MDHEN and CDR2 SYDVKM. The CDR3 covers 15 residues. The CDR3 region is CASRIRQGLNTEAFF. The CDR3 nucleotides are TGTGCCAGCAGGATCCGACAGGGCCTGAACACTGAAGCTTTCTTT.

The rearrangement uses TRBV5-4 and TRBJ1-4, with a possible D match to TRBD1 (5 bases). In germline, CDR1 is SGHNT, CDR2 YYREEE (reference sequence). V was cut by 4 bases and J by 7 bases, with 14 bases left in between. The CDR3 is 14 residues long. DNA for the CDR3: TGTGCCAGCAGCCTGCAGGGAAGGGGTGAAAAACTGTTTTTT. It specifies CASSLQGRGEKLFF.

This chain joins TRBV5-1 and TRBJ1-3; maybe TRBD1 (6 bases). The CDR3 is 14 residues long. Looked up from germline, CDR1 is SGHRS and CDR2 is YFSETQ. V was cut by 3 bases and J by 1 base, with 8 bases left in between. CDR3 DNA sequence: TGCGCCAGCAGCTCTACAGGGTCTGGAAACACCATATATTTT. It translates to CASSSTGSGNTIYF.

This clone occurred once. The rearrangement links TRBV11-3 to TRBJ2-1, with D possibly being TRBD1 (6 bases). Germline-derived CDR1 and CDR2 are SGHNT and YENEEA. The CDR3 spans 13 residues. Trimming cost V 2 bases and J 8 bases, with 10 bases left between them. CDR3 sequence: CASSLSTGHEQFF. DNA of the CDR3: TGTGCCAGCAGCTTAAGTACAGGGCATGAGCAGTTCTTC.

The chain uses TRBV9 and TRBJ2-1; weak D call: TRBD1 (6 bases). CDR1 SGDLS and CDR2 YYNGEE come from the germline V gene. Trimming shortened V by 4 bases and J by 8 bases, and 16 bases separated the two germline ends. This CDR3 has 14 amino acids. The CDR3 DNA sequence: TGTGCCAGCAGCCCTAGTTGGGGGCGCGATGAGCAGTTCTTC. Translated: CASSPSWGRDEQFF.